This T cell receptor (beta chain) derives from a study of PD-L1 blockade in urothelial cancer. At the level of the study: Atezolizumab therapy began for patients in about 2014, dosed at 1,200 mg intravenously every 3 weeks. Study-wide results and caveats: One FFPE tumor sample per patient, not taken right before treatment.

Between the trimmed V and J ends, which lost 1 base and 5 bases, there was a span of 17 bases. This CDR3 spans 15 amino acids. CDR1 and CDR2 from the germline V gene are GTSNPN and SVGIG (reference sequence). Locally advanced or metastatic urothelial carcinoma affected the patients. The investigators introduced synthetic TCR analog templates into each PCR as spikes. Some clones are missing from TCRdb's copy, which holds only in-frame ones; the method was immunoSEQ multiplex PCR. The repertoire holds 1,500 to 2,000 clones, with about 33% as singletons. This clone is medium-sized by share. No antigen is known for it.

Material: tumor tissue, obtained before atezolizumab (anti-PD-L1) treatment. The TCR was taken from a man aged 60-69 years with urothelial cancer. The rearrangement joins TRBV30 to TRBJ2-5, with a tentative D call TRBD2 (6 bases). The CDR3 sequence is CAWSAPMEGRETQYF. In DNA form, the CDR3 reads TGTGCCTGGAGTGCCCCAATGGAGGGTAGGGAGACCCAGTACTTC. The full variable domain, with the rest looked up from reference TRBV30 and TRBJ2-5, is SQTIHQWPATLVQPVGSPLSLECTVEGTSNPNLYWYRQAAGRGLQLLFYSVGIGQISSEVPQNLSASRPQDRQFILSSKKLLLSDSGFYLCAWSAPMEGRETQYFGPGTRLLVL.